This record covers a single TCR beta chain. This entry is derived from a study of blood T cell repertoires in COVID-19. Original processing notes: Estimation of nucleated cell counts relied on the amplification of reference gene primers. Assay: immunoSEQ multiplex PCR; the TCRdb copy retains only in-frame clones and omits some. The DNA gave D and trimming, while V, J and clone size come from that table. The data contain under 250,000 clones, more than 70% of them singletons. Per the germline V gene, CDR1 is MRHNA and CDR2 is SNTAGT. V was pared by 5 bases and J by 3 bases, with 6 bases of the junction left unmatched. This CDR3 is 15 amino acids long.

The rearrangement uses TRBV6-4 and TRBJ2-3, with 9 nucleotides matching TRBD2. The sequence derives from a man aged 25-40 years with acute COVID-19. Sample: PBMCs or T cells enriched from blood (not recorded which). CDR3 residues: CASSTAGGGTDTQYF. As DNA, the CDR3 is TGTGCCAGCAGTACAGCGGGGGGCGGGACAGATACGCAGTATTTT.